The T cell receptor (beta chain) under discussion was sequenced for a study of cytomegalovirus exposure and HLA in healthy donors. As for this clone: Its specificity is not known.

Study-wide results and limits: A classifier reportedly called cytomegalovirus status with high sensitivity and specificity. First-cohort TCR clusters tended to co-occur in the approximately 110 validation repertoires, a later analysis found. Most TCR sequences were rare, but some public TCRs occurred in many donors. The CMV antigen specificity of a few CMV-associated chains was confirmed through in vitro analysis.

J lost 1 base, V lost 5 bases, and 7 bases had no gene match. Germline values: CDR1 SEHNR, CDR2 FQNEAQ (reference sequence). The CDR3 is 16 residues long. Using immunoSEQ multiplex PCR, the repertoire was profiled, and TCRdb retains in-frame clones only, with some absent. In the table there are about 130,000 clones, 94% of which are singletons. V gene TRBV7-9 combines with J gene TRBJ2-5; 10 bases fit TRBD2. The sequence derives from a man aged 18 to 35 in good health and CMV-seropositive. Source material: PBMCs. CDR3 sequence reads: CASSRTSGAFQETQYF. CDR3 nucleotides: TGTGCCAGCAGCCGGACTAGCGGAGCCTTCCAAGAGACCCAGTACTTC.